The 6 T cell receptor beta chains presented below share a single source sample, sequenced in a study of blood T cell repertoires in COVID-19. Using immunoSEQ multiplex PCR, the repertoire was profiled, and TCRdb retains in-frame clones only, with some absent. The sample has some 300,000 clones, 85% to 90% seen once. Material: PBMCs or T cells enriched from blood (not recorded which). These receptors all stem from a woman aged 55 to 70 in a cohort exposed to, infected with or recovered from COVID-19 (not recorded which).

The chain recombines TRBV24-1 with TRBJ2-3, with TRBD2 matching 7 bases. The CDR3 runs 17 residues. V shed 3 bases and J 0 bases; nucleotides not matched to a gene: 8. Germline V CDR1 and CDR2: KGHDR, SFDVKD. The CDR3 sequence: CATSDAGGMDSTDTQYF. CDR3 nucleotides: TGTGCCACCAGTGATGCCGGGGGGATGGACAGCACAGATACGCAGTATTTT.

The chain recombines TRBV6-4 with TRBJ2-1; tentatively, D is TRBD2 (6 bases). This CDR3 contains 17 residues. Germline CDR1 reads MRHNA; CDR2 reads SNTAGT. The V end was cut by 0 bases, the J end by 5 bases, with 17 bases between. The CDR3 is CASSDSASAYPDNEQFF. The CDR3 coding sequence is TGTGCCAGCAGTGACTCGGCTAGCGCTTATCCCGACAATGAGCAGTTCTTC.

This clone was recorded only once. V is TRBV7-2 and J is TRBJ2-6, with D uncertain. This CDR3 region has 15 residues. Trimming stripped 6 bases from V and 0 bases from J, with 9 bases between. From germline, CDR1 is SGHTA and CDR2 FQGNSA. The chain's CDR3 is CASSYSGSGANVLTF. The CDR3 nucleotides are TGTGCCAGCAGTTATTCGGGCTCTGGGGCCAACGTCCTGACTTTC.

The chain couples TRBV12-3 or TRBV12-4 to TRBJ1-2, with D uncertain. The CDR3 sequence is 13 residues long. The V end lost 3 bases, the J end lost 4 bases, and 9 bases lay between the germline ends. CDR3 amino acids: CASSFRQLYGYTF. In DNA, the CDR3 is TGTGCCAGCAGTTTCAGACAACTCTATGGCTACACCTTC.

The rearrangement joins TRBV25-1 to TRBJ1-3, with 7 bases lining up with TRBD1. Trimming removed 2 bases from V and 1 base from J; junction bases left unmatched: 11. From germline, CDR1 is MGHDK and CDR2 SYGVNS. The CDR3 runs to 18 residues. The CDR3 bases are TGTGCCAGCAGTGAACTAGGGGGCCCGTCCGGTTCTGGAAACACCATATATTTT. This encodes CASSELGGPSGSGNTIYF.

The CDR3 bases are TGTGCCAGCAGTCCCCAGAACCGGGGTGGGAATCAGCCCCAGCATTTT. Translation gives CASSPQNRGGNQPQHF. The chain links TRBV28 to TRBJ1-5; D unclear. The germline V and J ends were trimmed by 5 bases and 4 bases, with 18 bases remaining between them. Germline assignment: CDR1 MDHEN and CDR2 SYDVKM. The length of the CDR3 is 16 residues.